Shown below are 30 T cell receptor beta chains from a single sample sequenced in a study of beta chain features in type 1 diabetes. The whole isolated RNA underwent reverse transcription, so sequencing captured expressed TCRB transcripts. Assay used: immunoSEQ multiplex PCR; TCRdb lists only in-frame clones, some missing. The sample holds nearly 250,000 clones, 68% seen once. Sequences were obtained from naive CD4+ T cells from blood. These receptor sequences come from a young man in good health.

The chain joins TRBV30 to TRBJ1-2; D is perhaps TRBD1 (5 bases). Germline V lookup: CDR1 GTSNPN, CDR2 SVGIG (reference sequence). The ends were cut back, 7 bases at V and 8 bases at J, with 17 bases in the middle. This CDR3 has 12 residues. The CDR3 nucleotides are TGTGCCTTCGATCGGGGCTCTTACGGCTACACCTTC. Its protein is CAFDRGSYGYTF.

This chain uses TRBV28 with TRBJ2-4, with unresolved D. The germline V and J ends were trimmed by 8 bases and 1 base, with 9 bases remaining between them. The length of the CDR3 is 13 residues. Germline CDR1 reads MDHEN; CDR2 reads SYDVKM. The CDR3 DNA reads TGTGCCAGCCGCTTCCGGGCCAAAAACATTCAGTACTTC. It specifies CASRFRAKNIQYF.

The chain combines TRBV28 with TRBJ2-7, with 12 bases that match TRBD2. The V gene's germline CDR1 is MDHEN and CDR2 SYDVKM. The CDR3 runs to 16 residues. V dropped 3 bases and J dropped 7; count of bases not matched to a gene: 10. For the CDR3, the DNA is TGTGCCAGCAGTTTCGGGAGACTAGCGGGAGAGGGTGAGCAGTACTTC. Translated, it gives CASSFGRLAGEGEQYF.

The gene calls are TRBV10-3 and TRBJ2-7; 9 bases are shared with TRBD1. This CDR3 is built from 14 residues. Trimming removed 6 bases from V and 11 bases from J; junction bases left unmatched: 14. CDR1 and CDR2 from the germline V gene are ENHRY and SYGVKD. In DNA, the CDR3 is TGTGCCATCAGGCCGGCGACAGGGGGTGGTGAGGAGTACTTC. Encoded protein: CAIRPATGGGEEYF.

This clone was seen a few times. For the CDR3, the DNA is TGTGCCAGCAGCTTAGGATTAGCGGAGTTCACAGATACGCAGTATTTT. This sequence encodes CASSLGLAEFTDTQYF. The V gene is TRBV7-2, the J gene TRBJ2-3, with D possibly TRBD2 on 6 matching bases. The ends were cut back, 1 base at V and 2 bases at J, with 13 bases in the middle. CDR1 is SGHTA and CDR2 is FQGNSA in the germline V gene. CDR3 length: 16 amino acids.

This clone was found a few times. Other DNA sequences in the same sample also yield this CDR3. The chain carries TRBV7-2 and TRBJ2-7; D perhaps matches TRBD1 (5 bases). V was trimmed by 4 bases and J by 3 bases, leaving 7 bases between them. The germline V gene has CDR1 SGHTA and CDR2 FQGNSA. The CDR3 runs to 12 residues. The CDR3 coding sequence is TGTGCCAGCAGCTCCCAGGGCTACGAGCAGTACTTC. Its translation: CASSSQGYEQYF.

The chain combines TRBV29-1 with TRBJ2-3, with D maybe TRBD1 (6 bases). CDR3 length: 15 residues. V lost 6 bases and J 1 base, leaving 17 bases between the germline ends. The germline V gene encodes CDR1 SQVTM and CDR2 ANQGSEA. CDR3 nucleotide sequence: TGCAGCGTCTCGCAAACTAGACAGGGCACAGATACGCAGTATTTT. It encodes CSVSQTRQGTDTQYF.

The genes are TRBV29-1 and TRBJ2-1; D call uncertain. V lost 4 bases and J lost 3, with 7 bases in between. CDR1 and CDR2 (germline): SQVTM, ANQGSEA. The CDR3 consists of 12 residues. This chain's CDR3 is CSVVQDYNEQFF. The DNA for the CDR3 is TGCAGCGTTGTTCAGGACTACAATGAGCAGTTCTTC.

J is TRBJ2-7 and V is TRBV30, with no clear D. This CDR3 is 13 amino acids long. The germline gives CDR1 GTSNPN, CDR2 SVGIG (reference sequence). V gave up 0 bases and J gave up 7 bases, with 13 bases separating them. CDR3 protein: CAWSVLPPGEQYF. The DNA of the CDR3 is TGTGCCTGGAGTGTATTACCTCCTGGTGAGCAGTACTTC.

The CDR3 sequence: CASSLVAAGANEQFF. DNA of the CDR3: TGCGCCAGCAGCTTGGTTGCGGCAGGCGCGAATGAGCAGTTCTTC. The chain combines TRBV5-1 with TRBJ2-1; D is ambiguous. V was trimmed by 0 bases and J by 7 bases, leaving 14 bases between them. The CDR3 consists of 15 residues. In germline, CDR1 is SGHRS, CDR2 YFSETQ.

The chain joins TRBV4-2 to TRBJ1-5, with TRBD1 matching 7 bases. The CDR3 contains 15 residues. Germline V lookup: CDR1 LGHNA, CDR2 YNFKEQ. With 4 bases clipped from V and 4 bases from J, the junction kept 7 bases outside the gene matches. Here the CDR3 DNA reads TGTGCCAGCAGCCGTACAGGGGAGGGGAATCAGCCCCAGCATTTT. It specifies CASSRTGEGNQPQHF.

In nucleotides, the CDR3 is TGTGCCAGCGGATCCTACGAGCAGTACTTC. It encodes CASGSYEQYF. The rearrangement joins TRBV7-9 to TRBJ2-7; D ambiguous. V was cut by 8 bases and J by 1 base, with 3 bases left in between. This CDR3 contains 10 residues. Looked up from germline, CDR1 is SEHNR and CDR2 is FQNEAQ (reference sequence).

DNA for the CDR3: TGTGCCAGCAGCGACCCCGGGGAGCTGTTTTTT. It specifies CASSDPGELFF. This rearrangement joins TRBV9 to TRBJ2-2; D is unclear. Trimming removed 3 bases at V and 6 bases at J, with 3 bases between. The CDR3 consists of 11 residues. From germline, CDR1 is SGDLS and CDR2 YYNGEE.

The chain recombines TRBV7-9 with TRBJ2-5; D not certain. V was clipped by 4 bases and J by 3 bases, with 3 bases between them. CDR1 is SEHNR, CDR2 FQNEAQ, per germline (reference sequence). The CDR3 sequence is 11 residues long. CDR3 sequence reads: CASSYKETQYF. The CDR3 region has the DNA TGTGCCAGCAGCTACAAAGAGACCCAGTACTTC. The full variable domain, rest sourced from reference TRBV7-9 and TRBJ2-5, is DTGVSQNPRHKITKRGQNVTFRCDPISEHNRLYWYRQTLGQGPEFLTYFQNEAQLEKSRLLSDRFSAERPKGSFSTLEIQRTEQGDSAMYLCASSYKETQYFGPGTRLLVL.

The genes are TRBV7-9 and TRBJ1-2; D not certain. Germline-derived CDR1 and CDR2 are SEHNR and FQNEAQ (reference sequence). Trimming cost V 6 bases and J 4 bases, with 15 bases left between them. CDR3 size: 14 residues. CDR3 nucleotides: TGTGCCAGCAGTTCGAGCGGGTCCATCTATGGCTACACCTTC. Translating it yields CASSSSGSIYGYTF.

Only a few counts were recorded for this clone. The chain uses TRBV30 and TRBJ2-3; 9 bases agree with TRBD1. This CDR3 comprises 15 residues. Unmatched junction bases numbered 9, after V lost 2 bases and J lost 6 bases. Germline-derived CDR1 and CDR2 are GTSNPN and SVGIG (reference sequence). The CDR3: CAWSPGQGYMDTQYF. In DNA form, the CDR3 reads TGTGCCTGGAGTCCGGGACAGGGATACATGGATACGCAGTATTTT.

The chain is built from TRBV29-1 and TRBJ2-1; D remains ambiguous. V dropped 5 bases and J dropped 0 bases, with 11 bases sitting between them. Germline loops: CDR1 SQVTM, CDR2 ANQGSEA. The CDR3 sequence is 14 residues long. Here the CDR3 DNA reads TGCAGCGTTCTTGACTCCCTCTCCTACAATGAGCAGTTCTTC. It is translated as CSVLDSLSYNEQFF.

The CDR3 DNA reads as TGCAGCTCCAGGGTTAGCGGGGGGCTAGGTGAGCAGTTCTTC. It specifies CSSRVSGGLGEQFF. The chain links TRBV29-1 to TRBJ2-1; TRBD2 agrees at 10 bases. V lost 8 bases, J lost 9 bases, and 13 bases stayed unmatched. The germline V gene has CDR1 SQVTM and CDR2 ANQGSEA. CDR3 length: 14 amino acids.

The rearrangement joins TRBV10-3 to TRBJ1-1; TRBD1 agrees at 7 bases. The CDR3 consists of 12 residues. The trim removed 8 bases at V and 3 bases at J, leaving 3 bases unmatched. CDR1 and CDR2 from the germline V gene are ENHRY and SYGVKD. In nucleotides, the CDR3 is TGTGCCATCCGACAGGGAGACACTGAAGCTTTCTTT. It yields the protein CAIRQGDTEAFF.

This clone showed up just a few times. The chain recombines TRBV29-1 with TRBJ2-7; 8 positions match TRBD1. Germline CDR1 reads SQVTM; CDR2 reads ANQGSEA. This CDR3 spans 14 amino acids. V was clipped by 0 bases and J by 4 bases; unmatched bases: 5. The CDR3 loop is CSVEEGTGPYEQYF. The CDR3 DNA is TGCAGCGTTGAAGAGGGGACAGGACCATACGAGCAGTACTTC.

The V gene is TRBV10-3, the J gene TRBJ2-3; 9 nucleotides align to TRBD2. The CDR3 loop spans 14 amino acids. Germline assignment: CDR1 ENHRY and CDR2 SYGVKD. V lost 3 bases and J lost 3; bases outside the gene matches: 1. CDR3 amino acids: CAISESGGTDTQYF. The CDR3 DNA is TGTGCCATCAGTGAAAGCGGGGGGACAGATACGCAGTATTTT.

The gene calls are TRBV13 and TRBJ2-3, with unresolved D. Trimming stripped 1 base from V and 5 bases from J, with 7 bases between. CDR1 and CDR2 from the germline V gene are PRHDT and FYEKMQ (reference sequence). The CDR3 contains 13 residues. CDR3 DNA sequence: TGTGCCAGCAGCTTAGTTTACGGAGATACGCAGTATTTT. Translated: CASSLVYGDTQYF.

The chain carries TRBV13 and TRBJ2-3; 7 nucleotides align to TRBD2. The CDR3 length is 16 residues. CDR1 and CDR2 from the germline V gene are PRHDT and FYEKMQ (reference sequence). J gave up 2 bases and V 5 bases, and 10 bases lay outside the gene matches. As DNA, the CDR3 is TGTGCCAGCAGCAAACCGGGACTAAAGATCACAGATACGCAGTATTTT. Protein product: CASSKPGLKITDTQYF.

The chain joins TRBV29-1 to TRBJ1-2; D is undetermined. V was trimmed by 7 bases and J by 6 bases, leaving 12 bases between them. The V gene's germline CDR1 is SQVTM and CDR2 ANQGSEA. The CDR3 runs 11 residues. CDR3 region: CSGEGKDGYTF. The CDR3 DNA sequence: TGCAGCGGAGAAGGGAAAGATGGCTACACCTTC.

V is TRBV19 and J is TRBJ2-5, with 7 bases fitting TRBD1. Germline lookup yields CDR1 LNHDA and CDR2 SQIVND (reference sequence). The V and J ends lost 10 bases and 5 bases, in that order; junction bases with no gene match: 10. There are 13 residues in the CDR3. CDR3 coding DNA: TGTGCCACCAGGGACAGATCCTGGGAGACCCAGTACTTC. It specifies CATRDRSWETQYF.

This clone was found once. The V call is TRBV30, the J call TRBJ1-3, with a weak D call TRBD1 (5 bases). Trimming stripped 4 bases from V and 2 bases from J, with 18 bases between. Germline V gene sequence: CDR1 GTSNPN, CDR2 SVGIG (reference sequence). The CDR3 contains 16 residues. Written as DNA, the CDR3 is TGTGCCTGGACCGCCCGACAGATAGCTACTGGAAACACCATATATTTT. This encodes CAWTARQIATGNTIYF.

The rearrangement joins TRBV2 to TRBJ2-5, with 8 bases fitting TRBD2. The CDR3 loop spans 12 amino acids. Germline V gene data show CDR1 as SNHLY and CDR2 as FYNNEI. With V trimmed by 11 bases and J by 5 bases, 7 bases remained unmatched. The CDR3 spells CAGRTSSETQYF. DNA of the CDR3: TGTGCCGGAAGGACTAGCAGTGAGACCCAGTACTTC.

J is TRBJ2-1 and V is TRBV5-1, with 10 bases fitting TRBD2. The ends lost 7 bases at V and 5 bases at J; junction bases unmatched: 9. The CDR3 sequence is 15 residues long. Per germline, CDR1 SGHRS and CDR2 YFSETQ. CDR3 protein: CASAFGLAVNNEQFF. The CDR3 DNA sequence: TGCGCCAGCGCTTTCGGACTAGCGGTGAACAATGAGCAGTTCTTC.

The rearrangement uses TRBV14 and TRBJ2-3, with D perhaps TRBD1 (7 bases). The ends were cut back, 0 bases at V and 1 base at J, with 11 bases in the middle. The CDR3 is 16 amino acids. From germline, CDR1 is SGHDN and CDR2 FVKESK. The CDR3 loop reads CASSQDGGGGTDTQYF. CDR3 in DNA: TGTGCCAGCAGCCAAGATGGAGGGGGCGGCACAGATACGCAGTATTTT.

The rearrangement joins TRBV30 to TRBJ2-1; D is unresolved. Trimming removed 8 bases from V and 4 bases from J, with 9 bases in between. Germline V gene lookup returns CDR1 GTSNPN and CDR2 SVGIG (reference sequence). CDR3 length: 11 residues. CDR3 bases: TGTGCCCTACAAGGATACAATGAGCAGTTCTTC. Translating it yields CALQGYNEQFF.